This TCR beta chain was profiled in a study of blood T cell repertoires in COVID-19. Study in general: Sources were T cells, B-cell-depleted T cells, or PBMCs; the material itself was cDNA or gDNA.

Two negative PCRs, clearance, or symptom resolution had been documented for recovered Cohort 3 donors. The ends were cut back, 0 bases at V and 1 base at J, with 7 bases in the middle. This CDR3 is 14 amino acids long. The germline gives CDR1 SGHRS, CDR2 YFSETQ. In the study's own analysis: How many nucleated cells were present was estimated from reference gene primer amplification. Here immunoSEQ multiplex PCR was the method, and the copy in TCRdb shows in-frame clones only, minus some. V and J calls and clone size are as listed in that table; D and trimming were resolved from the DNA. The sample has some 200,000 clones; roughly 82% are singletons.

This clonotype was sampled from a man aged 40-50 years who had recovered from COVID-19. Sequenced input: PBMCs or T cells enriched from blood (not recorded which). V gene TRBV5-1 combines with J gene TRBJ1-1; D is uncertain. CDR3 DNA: TGCGCCAGCAGCTTGGGTGGAGAGAACACTGAAGCTTTCTTT. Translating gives CASSLGGENTEAFF.